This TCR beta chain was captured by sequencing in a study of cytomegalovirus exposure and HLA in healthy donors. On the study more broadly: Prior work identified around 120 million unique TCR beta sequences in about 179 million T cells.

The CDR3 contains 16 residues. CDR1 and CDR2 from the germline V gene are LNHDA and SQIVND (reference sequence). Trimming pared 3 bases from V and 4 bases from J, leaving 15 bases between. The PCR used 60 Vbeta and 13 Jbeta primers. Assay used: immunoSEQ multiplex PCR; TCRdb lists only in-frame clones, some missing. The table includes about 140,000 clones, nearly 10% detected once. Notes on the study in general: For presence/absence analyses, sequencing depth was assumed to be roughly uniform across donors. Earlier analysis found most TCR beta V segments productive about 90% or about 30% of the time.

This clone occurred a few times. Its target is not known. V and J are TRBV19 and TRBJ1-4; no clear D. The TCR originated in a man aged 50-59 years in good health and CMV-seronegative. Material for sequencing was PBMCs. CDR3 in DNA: TGTGCCAGTAGTATCGAATCGGTAACCATTAATGAAAAACTGTTTTTT. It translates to CASSIESVTINEKLFF.